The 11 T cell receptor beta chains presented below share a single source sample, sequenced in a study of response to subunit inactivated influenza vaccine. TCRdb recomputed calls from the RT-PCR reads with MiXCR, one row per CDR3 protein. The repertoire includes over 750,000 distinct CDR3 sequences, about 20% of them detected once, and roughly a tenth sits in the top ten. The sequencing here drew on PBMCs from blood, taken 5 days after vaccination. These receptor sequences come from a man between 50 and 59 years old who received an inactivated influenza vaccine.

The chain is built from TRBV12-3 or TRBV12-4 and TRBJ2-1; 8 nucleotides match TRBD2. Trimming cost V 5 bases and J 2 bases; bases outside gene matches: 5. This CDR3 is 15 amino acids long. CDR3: CASSVLSGAYNEQFF. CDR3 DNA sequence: TGTGCCAGCAGTGTCCTTAGCGGGGCCTACAATGAGCAGTTCTTC.

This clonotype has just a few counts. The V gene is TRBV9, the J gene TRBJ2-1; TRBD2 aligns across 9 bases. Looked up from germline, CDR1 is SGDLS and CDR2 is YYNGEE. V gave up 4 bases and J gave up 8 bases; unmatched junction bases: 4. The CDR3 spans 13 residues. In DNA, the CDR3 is TGTGCCAGCAGCTTCAGACTAGCGGATGAGCAGTTCTTC. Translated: CASSFRLADEQFF.

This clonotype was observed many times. CDR3 in amino acids: CASSKGPNTEAFF. The CDR3, as DNA: TGTGCCAGCAGCAAAGGACCGAACACTGAAGCTTTCTTT. The J gene is TRBJ1-1, the V gene TRBV7-2; D remains unclear. This CDR3 is built from 13 residues. The V gene's germline CDR1 is SGHTA and CDR2 FQGNSA. Trimming pared 5 bases from V and 1 base from J, leaving 8 bases between.

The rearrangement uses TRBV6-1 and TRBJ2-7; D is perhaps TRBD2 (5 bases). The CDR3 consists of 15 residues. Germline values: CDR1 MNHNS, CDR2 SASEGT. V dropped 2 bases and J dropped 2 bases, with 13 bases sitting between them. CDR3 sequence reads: CASSELWTDTYEQYF. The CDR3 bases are TGTGCCAGCAGTGAACTTTGGACTGATACCTACGAGCAGTACTTC.

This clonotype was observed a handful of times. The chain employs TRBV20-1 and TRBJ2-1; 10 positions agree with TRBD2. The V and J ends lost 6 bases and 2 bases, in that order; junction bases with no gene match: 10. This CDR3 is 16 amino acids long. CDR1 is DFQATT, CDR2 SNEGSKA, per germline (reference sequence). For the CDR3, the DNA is TGCAGTGCCACCCACTCTCTAGCGGGAGCCTACAATGAGCAGTTCTTC. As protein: CSATHSLAGAYNEQFF.

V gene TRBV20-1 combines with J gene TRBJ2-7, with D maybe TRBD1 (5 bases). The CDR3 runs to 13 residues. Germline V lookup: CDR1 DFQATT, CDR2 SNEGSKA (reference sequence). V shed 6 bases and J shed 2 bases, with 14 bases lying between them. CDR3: CSARQHMAYEQYF. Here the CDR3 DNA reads TGCAGTGCACGACAGCATATGGCCTACGAGCAGTACTTC.

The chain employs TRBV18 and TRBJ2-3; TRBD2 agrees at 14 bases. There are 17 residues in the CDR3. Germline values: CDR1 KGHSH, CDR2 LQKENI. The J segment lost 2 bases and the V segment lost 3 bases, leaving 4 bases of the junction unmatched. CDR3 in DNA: TGTGCCAGCTCACCTGGGACTAGCGGGAGTATCACAGATACGCAGTATTTT. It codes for CASSPGTSGSITDTQYF. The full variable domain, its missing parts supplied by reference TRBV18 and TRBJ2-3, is NAGVMQNPRHLVRRRGQEARLRCSPMKGHSHVYWYRQLPEEGLKFMVYLQKENIIDESGMPKERFSAEFPKEGPSILRIQQVVRGDSAAYFCASSPGTSGSITDTQYFGPGTRLTVL.

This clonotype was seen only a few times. The CDR3 sequence: CASGTGAVGETQYF. CDR3 sequence (DNA): TGTGCCAGCGGGACGGGAGCCGTGGGGGAGACCCAGTACTTC. The genes are TRBV28 and TRBJ2-5; perhaps TRBD2 as D (6 bases). V lost 8 bases and J 5 bases, leaving 18 bases between the germline ends. The CDR3 loop spans 14 amino acids. CDR1 is MDHEN, CDR2 SYDVKM, per germline.

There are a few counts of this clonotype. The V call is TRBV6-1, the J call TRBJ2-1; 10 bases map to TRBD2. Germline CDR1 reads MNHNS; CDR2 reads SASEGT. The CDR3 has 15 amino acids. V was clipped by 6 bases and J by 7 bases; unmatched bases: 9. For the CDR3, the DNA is TGTGCCAGCAGGAGCGGGGGGGCCAATATGAATGAGCAGTTCTTC. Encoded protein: CASRSGGANMNEQFF.

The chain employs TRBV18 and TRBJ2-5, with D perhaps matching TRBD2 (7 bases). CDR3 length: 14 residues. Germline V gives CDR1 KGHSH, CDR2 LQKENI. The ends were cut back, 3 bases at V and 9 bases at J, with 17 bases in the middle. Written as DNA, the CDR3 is TGTGCCAGCTCACCCCGGGAGGCCCAGGGGTCCCAGTACTTC. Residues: CASSPREAQGSQYF.

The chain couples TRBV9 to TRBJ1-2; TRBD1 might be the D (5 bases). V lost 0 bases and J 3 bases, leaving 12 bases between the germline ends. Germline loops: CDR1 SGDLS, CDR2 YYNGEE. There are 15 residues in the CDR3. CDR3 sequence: CASSVEVRDDYGYTF. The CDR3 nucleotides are TGTGCCAGCAGCGTAGAGGTCAGGGATGACTATGGCTACACCTTC.